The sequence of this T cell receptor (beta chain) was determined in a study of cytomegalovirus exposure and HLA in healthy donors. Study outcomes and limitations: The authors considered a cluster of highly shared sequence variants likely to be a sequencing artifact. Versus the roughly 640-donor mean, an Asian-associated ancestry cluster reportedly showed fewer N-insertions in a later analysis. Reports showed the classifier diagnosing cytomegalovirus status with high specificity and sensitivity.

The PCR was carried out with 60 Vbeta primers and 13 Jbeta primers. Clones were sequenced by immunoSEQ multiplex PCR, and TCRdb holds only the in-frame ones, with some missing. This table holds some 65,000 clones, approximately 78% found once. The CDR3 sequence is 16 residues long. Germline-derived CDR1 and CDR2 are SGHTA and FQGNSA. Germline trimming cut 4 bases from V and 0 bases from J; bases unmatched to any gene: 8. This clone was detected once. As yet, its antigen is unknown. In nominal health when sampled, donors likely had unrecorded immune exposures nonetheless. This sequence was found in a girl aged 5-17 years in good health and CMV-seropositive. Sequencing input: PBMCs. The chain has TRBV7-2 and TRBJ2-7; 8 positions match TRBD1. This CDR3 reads CASSSDRALSSYEQYF. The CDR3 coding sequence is TGTGCCAGCAGCTCGGACAGGGCCTTAAGCTCCTACGAGCAGTACTTC.